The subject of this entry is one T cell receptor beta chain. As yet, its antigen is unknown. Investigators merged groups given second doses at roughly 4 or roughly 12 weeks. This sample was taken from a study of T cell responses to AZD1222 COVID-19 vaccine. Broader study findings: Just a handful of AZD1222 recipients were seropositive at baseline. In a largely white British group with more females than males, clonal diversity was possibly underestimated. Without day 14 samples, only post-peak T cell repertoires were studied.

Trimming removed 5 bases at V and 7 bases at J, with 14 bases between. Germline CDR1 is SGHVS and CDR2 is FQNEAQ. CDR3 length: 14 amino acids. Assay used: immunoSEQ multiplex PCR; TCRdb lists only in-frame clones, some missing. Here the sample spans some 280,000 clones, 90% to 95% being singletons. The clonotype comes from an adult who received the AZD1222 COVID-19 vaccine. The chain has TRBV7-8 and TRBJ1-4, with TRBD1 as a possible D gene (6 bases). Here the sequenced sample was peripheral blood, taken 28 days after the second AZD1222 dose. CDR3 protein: CASSIDLGGEKLFF. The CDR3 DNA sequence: TGTGCCAGCAGCATAGACCTAGGGGGTGAAAAACTGTTTTTT.